The entry below gives a single T cell receptor (beta chain) sequence along with its context. This record belongs to a study of blood T cell repertoires in COVID-19. The CDR3 totals 13 residues. V was pared by 7 bases and J by 7 bases, with 6 bases of the junction left unmatched. CDR1 MGHDK and CDR2 SYGVNS come from the germline V gene. Only in-frame clones appear in the TCRdb table, and some are missing; sequencing was by immunoSEQ multiplex PCR. The sample yields about 140,000 clones, about 82% seen once. This sequence joins TRBV25-1 and TRBJ2-1; TRBD2 aligns across 8 bases. The sequencing sample was made of peripheral blood. This receptor was obtained from a man in his forties or fifties with acute or convalescent COVID-19. The CDR3 DNA follows: TGTGCCAGCAAGAGCGGGAGAGGGAATGAGCAGTTCTTC. This encodes CASKSGRGNEQFF.